These T cell receptor beta chains were read from a single sample in a study of Ad26.COV2.S vaccination and SARS-CoV-2 variants. The method was immunoSEQ multiplex PCR; TCRdb's version includes in-frame clones alone and lacks a portion of them. This repertoire shows some 370,000 clones, around four fifths found once; its top ten account for roughly 7.4%. This sample comprised peripheral blood, obtained in a trial of Ad26.COV2.S vaccine versus placebo. The receptors stem from a person between 18 and 60 years old who received the Ad26.COV2.S COVID-19 vaccine or a placebo. The CDR3 runs from the conserved cysteine through the conserved F or W. D genes are given only for firm matches. Clone size is given for some rows only: seen once, a few or many times, or a class if the clone is expanded.

d_call	v_call	j_call	clone_size	cdr3_aa	cdr3_nt
NA	TRBV5-1	TRBJ1-1	NA	CASRGASTGTEAFF	TGCGCCAGCAGAGGGGCATCGACGGGAACTGAAGCTTTCTTT
TRBD1	TRBV11-3	TRBJ2-2	NA	CASSPRTGNTGELFF	TGTGCCAGCAGCCCCCGGACAGGGAACACCGGGGAGCTGTTTTTT
TRBD2	TRBV4-3	TRBJ2-1	NA	CASSSRTSGSYNEQFF	TGCGCCAGCAGCTCTAGGACTAGCGGTTCCTACAATGAGCAGTTCTTC
NA	TRBV11-3	TRBJ2-4	NA	CASSFSPTSNIQYF	TGTGCCAGCAGCTTTAGCCCCACCTCGAACATTCAGTACTTC
NA	TRBV7-3	TRBJ2-3	NA	CASSQSQPDTQYF	TGTGCCAGCAGCCAGAGTCAGCCAGATACGCAGTATTTT
TRBD1	TRBV9	TRBJ2-7	NA	CASSARQGAPLYEQYF	TGTGCCAGCAGCGCCAGACAGGGGGCTCCTCTCTACGAGCAGTACTTC
NA	TRBV5-5	TRBJ1-2	NA	CASSFRWNYGYTF	TGTGCCAGCAGCTTCCGCTGGAACTATGGCTACACCTTC
NA	TRBV2	TRBJ1-6	NA	CAGKAGWNSPLHF	TGTGCCGGAAAGGCTGGGTGGAATTCACCCCTCCACTTT
NA	TRBV11-2	TRBJ2-5	NA	CASSHQQALAGGAQYF	TGTGCCAGCAGCCATCAACAGGCACTAGCTGGTGGGGCCCAGTACTTC
NA	TRBV27	TRBJ1-2	NA	CASSLLAGAYGYTF	TGTGCCAGCAGTTTACTCGCAGGGGCCTATGGCTACACCTTC
NA	TRBV5-6	TRBJ2-7	NA	CASSWGRGQISYEQYF	TGTGCCAGCAGCTGGGGGAGGGGGCAAATTTCCTACGAGCAGTACTTC
NA	TRBV6-5	TRBJ1-1	NA	CASTGGATEAFF	TGTGCCAGCACGGGGGGGGCCACTGAAGCTTTCTTT
NA	TRBV19	TRBJ1-5	many	CASYQPPQPQHF	TGTGCCAGCTACCAGCCCCCGCAGCCCCAGCATTTT
TRBD2	TRBV20-1	TRBJ2-7	NA	CSASTGTSPYEQYF	TGCAGTGCTAGTACCGGGACTAGTCCCTACGAGCAGTACTTC
TRBD1	TRBV6-5	TRBJ1-2	once	CASSTGGYGYTF	TGTGCCAGCAGTACAGGGGGCTATGGCTACACCTTC
NA	TRBV4-2	TRBJ2-5	NA	CASSQAGLETQYF	TGTGCCAGCAGCCAAGCAGGGTTGGAGACCCAGTACTTC
NA	TRBV15	TRBJ2-7	NA	CATSRPLSGTYEQYF	TGTGCCACCAGCAGACCTCTTAGCGGTACCTACGAGCAGTACTTC
TRBD2	TRBV20-1	TRBJ2-7	NA	CSASREGSYEQYF	TGCAGTGCCAGTCGGGAGGGCTCCTACGAGCAGTACTTC
NA	TRBV3-1/TRBV3-2	TRBJ2-7	NA	CASSQGNGVVKYF	TGTGCCAGCAGCCAAGGGAACGGAGTTGTTAAGTACTTC
NA	TRBV7-2	TRBJ1-2	NA	CASSHDGGSYGYTF	TGTGCCAGCAGCCACGACGGGGGGAGCTATGGCTACACCTTC
TRBD1	TRBV19	TRBJ1-4	NA	CASKEVGGSEKLFF	TGTGCCAGCAAAGAGGTAGGGGGCAGTGAAAAACTGTTTTTT
NA	TRBV7-2	TRBJ2-7	NA	CASSGHRGGYEQYF	TGTGCCAGCAGCGGTCACAGGGGAGGCTACGAGCAGTACTTC
TRBD1	TRBV9	TRBJ1-5	NA	CASSTTGWNQPQHF	TGTGCCAGCAGCACGACAGGGTGGAATCAGCCCCAGCATTTT
NA	TRBV28	TRBJ1-5	NA	CASSLDSNQPQHF	TGTGCCAGCAGTTTAGACAGCAATCAGCCCCAGCATTTT